This T cell receptor (beta chain) was profiled in a study of chemoradiotherapy in HPV16-positive cancers. Some clones are missing from TCRdb's copy, which holds only in-frame ones; the method was immunoSEQ multiplex PCR. The sample has about 12,000 clones, 85% to 90% seen once. From germline, CDR1 is SEHNR and CDR2 FQNEAQ (reference sequence). This CDR3 is built from 15 residues. On this clone: Its antigen is not identified. One end of the junction fails to match germline, which may point to a read error.

Study-wide points: Only a couple of HPV16-positive patients supplied the functional HPV-specificity definition. HPV-responsive T-cell expansion during chemoradiotherapy was linked to improved recurrence-free survival in HPV16-positive patients. Non-HPV-specific T cells did not expand in tumors during treatment, whereas candidate HPV-specific clones and E7-related motifs did.

Repertoires were sampled repeatedly during chemoradiotherapy. The sequence was collected from a human donor with HPV-associated anogenital cancer. J is TRBJ2-3 and V is TRBV7-9; 9 nucleotides align to TRBD2. Sampling took place from a patient who underwent chemoradiotherapy. The CDR3 spells CASNLAGVGTDTQYF. As DNA, the CDR3 is TGTGCCAGCAACTTAGCGGGAGTAGGCACAGATACGCAGTATTTT.